This TCR beta chain was recovered during a study of graft-versus-host responses after intestinal transplantation. TCRdb's copy holds only in-frame clones and misses some; the assay was immunoSEQ multiplex PCR. The profile shows approximately 4,100 clones, 20% to 25% of them singletons. The V end was cut by 5 bases, the J end by 4 bases, with 12 bases between. CDR3 length: 14 amino acids. Germline loops: CDR1 SGHTA, CDR2 FQGNSA. Study-wide results and caveats: Within allografts, high graft-versus-host to host-versus-graft clonal ratios were seen among patients with graft-donor T cell macrochimerism. After transplant, early declines in HvG clones were associated with peak levels of circulating GvH clones.

This clone has more than one count but fewer than ten. The clonotype was recovered from a human patient who was an organ donor for intestinal transplantation. Specimen: alloreactive CD4+ T cells from a mixed lymphocyte reaction culture, collected before transplantation. Documented subset: CFSE-low proliferating T cells sorted from roughly 6-day pre-transplant mixed lymphocyte reaction (GvH or HvG direction). The chain links TRBV7-2 to TRBJ1-3, with D hard to call. CDR3 sequence reads: CASSPQSFGNTIYF. DNA for the CDR3: TGTGCCAGCAGCCCACAGAGTTTCGGAAACACCATATATTTT.